This TCR beta chain appears in the sequencing data of a study of blood T cell repertoires in COVID-19. Whole-study context: Acute and convalescent COVID-19 samples came from the United States, Italy and Spain.

Original data processing: Nucleated cell number was recorded as an estimate derived from reference gene primer amplification. The assay was immunoSEQ multiplex PCR, and TCRdb's table has in-frame clones only and misses some. Clonal size and the V and J genes are those of that table, whereas D and trimming came from the DNA. Of 100,000 to 150,000 clones detected, approximately 81% appear once; the ten largest clones hold about 6.3%. Germline lookup yields CDR1 MDHEN and CDR2 SYDVKM. The CDR3 is made up of 17 amino acids. J gave up 2 bases and V 3 bases, and 9 bases lay outside the gene matches. This rearrangement joins TRBV28 to TRBJ2-3, with TRBD1 matching over 9 bases. The sequenced sample consisted of peripheral blood. This receptor was taken from an older man with COVID-19, enrolled during active disease. CDR3 residues: CASSFPIGTGLTDTQYF. Written as DNA, the CDR3 is TGTGCCAGCAGTTTCCCGATTGGGACAGGGCTCACAGATACGCAGTATTTT.